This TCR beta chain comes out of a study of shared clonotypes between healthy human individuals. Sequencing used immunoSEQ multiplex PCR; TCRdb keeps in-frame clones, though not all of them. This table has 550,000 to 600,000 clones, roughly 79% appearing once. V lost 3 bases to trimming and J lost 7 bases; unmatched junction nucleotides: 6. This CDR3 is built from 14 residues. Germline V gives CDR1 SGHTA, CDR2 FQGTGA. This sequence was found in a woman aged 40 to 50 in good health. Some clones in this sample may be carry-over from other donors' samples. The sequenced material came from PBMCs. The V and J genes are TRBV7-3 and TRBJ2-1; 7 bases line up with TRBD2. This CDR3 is CASSLAGVANEQFF. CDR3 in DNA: TGTGCCAGCAGCTTGGCGGGAGTGGCAAATGAGCAGTTCTTC.